This T cell receptor (beta chain) was profiled in a study of T cell responses to AZD1222 COVID-19 vaccine. Overall study findings and caveats: Vaccine-associated CD4 TCRs spanned spike, dominant at 160-218 and 743-854. Two AZD1222 doses significantly raised spike-specific TCR breadth and depth over controls. Donors, mostly white British, included more females; clonal diversity was possibly underestimated.

The method was immunoSEQ multiplex PCR; TCRdb's version includes in-frame clones alone and lacks a portion of them. The top ten clones hold 3.5% to 5% of a sample with roughly 110,000 clones, approximately 86% of them seen once. Notes on this clone: As yet, its antigen is unknown.

With 6 bases removed from V and 4 bases from J, the gap between germline ends came to 10 bases. The CDR3 spans 12 residues. CDR1 is MNHEY and CDR2 is SVGAGI in the germline V gene. The chain carries TRBV6-5 and TRBJ2-7; D uncertain. The source material was peripheral blood, sampled on day 0 of AZD1222 vaccination. The source is an adult in good health. CDR3 in DNA: TGTGCCAGCAGGCCCAGATCATACGAGCAGTACTTC. Its protein product is CASRPRSYEQYF.